Below are 16 T cell receptor beta chains sequenced from a single sample in a study of CD8+CD57+ T cells in acquired aplastic anemia listed by TCRdb under 2018. The sample was run on an Illumina HiSeq 2000. Profiling of TCR beta VDJ combinations and CDR3 sequences used genomic DNA as the template. TCRdb reworked the public reads: Q25 trimming with fastp, MiXCR clone assembly, productive beta chains retained. Here each entry gathers all rows of one CDR3 protein and keeps the most common genes and DNA. The sample table contains hundreds of thousands of distinct CDR3 sequences; only one count was recorded for approximately 55% of them. Together, the top ten hold less than 10% of the sample. Sequencing was done on a sample of sorted CD4+, CD8+, or CD8+CD57+ T cells (not recorded which) from PBMCs. The receptors shown here come from a human donor with severe aplastic anemia or a healthy control (not recorded which).

A note on this clonotype: This sequence may be a read error, since a much larger clone differs from it by one base. V is TRBV7-3 and J is TRBJ2-3, with 9 bases matching TRBD2. Germline V gene sequence: CDR1 SGHTA, CDR2 FQGTGA. This CDR3 region has 19 residues. With 5 bases clipped from V and 2 bases from J, the junction kept 17 bases outside the gene matches. The CDR3 nucleotides read TGTGCCAGCAGCCCTCGCGGGAGGGATTTGATAGGGCACACAGATACGCAGTATTTT. This encodes CASSPRGRDLIGHTDTQYF.

The sample holds many counts of this clonotype. J is TRBJ1-2 and V is TRBV5-6; no firm D call. Germline CDR1 reads SGHDT; CDR2 reads YYEEEE. With 5 bases removed from V and 7 bases from J, the gap between germline ends came to 9 bases. This CDR3 comprises 11 residues. The CDR3, as DNA: TGTGCCAGCAGTTTAGTGGCTGGCTACACCTTC. Translation: CASSLVAGYTF.

The table lists this clonotype with a few counts. The chain links TRBV7-8 to TRBJ2-5, with 7 bases identical to TRBD2. This CDR3 contains 16 residues. J was trimmed by 3 bases and V by 5 bases; bases with no gene match: 12. CDR1 and CDR2 from the germline V gene are SGHVS and FQNEAQ. CDR3 loop: CASSLTTASGEETQYF. CDR3 DNA: TGTGCCAGCAGCCTCACCACGGCCAGCGGGGAAGAGACCCAGTACTTC.

The chain uses TRBV19 and TRBJ1-5; D ambiguous. Germline V lookup: CDR1 LNHDA, CDR2 SQIVND (reference sequence). The CDR3 runs to 14 residues. With 2 bases removed from V and 0 bases from J, the gap between germline ends came to 5 bases. The CDR3 is CASSITASNQPQHF. CDR3 coding DNA: TGTGCCAGTAGTATAACAGCTAGCAATCAGCCCCAGCATTTT.

In its sample, this clonotype was seen many times. The chain employs TRBV4-3 and TRBJ2-1; D is possibly TRBD1 or TRBD2 (6 bases each). V was pared by 4 bases and J by 14 bases, with 12 bases between. Germline V gives CDR1 LGHNA, CDR2 YSLEER. CDR3 length: 11 residues. For the CDR3, the DNA is TGCGCCAGCAGCCTTGGGGGGACAAAGTTCTTC. Translated, it gives CASSLGGTKFF.

This chain connects TRBV10-3 to TRBJ2-7; possible D gene TRBD1, 6 bases. Germline CDR1 and CDR2: ENHRY and SYGVKD. The CDR3 length is 14 residues. The V end was cut by 6 bases, the J end by 4 bases, with 16 bases between. The CDR3 loop is CAISPGVGAYEQYF. For the CDR3, the DNA is TGTGCCATCAGCCCTGGGGTGGGGGCTTACGAGCAGTACTTC.

The rearrangement uses TRBV24-1 and TRBJ2-1; 10 nucleotides agree with TRBD2. CDR1 and CDR2 from the germline V gene are KGHDR and SFDVKD. J lost 4 bases, V lost 7 bases, and 3 bases had no gene match. The CDR3 has 14 residues. For the CDR3, the DNA is TGTGCCACCAGAGCGGGGGGGCCTTACAATGAGCAGTTCTTC. It encodes CATRAGGPYNEQFF.

The chain carries TRBV10-3 and TRBJ2-2, with D possibly being TRBD2 (7 bases). The length of the CDR3 is 14 residues. The V end was cut by 6 bases, the J end by 6 bases, with 14 bases between. The germline V gene has CDR1 ENHRY and CDR2 SYGVKD. The CDR3 region is CAISGGGGSGELFF. The DNA for the CDR3 is TGTGCCATCAGCGGAGGGGGGGGATCCGGGGAGCTGTTTTTT.

The chain joins TRBV7-2 to TRBJ2-5, with TRBD2 matching 14 bases. Unmatched junction bases numbered 4, after V lost 5 bases and J lost 2 bases. The CDR3 is 16 residues long. Germline V gives CDR1 SGHTA, CDR2 FQGNSA. Here the CDR3 reads CASSQGLAGVQETQYF. The CDR3 DNA sequence: TGTGCCAGCAGCCAGGGACTAGCGGGAGTACAAGAGACCCAGTACTTC.

This chain connects TRBV7-2 to TRBJ1-3, with D possibly TRBD1 on 6 matching bases. The germline V gene encodes CDR1 SGHTA and CDR2 FQGNSA. The V and J ends lost 1 base and 2 bases respectively, with 6 bases between them. This CDR3 contains 14 residues. The CDR3 DNA is TGTGCCAGCAGCTTAGACAGGGCTGGAAACACCATATATTTT. Its protein is CASSLDRAGNTIYF.

The chain carries TRBV10-1 and TRBJ2-1; D is unclear. With 0 bases removed from V and 5 bases from J, the gap between germline ends came to 8 bases. This CDR3 region has 14 residues. Germline assignment: CDR1 WNHNN and CDR2 SYGVQD (reference sequence). CDR3 protein: CASSESGGNNEQFF. The CDR3 bases are TGCGCCAGCAGTGAGTCTGGTGGAAACAATGAGCAGTTCTTC.

In its sample, this clonotype was seen a few times. V and J are TRBV7-9 and TRBJ1-1; D call uncertain. V was clipped by 1 base and J by 4 bases, with 7 bases between them. The CDR3 has 13 amino acids. Germline V gene data show CDR1 as SEHNR and CDR2 as FQNEAQ (reference sequence). CDR3 DNA: TGTGCCAGCAGCTTAGGTGGTCCCACTGAAGCTTTCTTT. Encoded protein: CASSLGGPTEAFF.

The chain uses TRBV20-1 and TRBJ1-6; 10 bases agree with TRBD1. Germline assignment: CDR1 DFQATT and CDR2 SNEGSKA (reference sequence). The CDR3 has 16 residues. The trim removed 1 base at V and 10 bases at J, leaving 10 bases unmatched. The CDR3 DNA follows: TGCAGTGCTAGAGCCCCCGGGACAGGGGACGACTCACCCCTCCACTTT. Translation gives CSARAPGTGDDSPLHF.

The chain has TRBV7-8 and TRBJ2-7; no reliable D call. TRBJ2-5 matches the DNA end more closely, so the J call is doubtful. Per germline, CDR1 SGHVS and CDR2 FQNEAQ. The CDR3 is 15 amino acids. DNA for the CDR3: TGTGCCAGCAGCTTAGGTAGTAATCGGCAAGAGACCCAGTACTTC. As protein: CASSLGSNRQETQYF.

This clonotype was counted at least ten times. This chain links TRBV9 with TRBJ1-1; D unclear. Germline assignment: CDR1 SGDLS and CDR2 YYNGEE. The CDR3 sequence is 12 residues long. Trimming removed 3 bases at V and 5 bases at J, with 8 bases between. In DNA, the CDR3 is TGTGCCAGCAGCGGGGCGGGAACTGAAGCTTTCTTT. Translating it yields CASSGAGTEAFF. The complete variable domain, with remaining parts taken from reference TRBV9 and TRBJ1-1, reads DSGVTQTPKHLITATGQRVTLRCSPRSGDLSVYWYQQSLDQGLQFLIQYYNGEERAKGNILERFSAQQFPDLHSELNLSSLELGDSALYFCASSGAGTEAFFGQGTRLTVV.

The chain joins TRBV7-3 to TRBJ2-7; 9 bases map to TRBD2. Germline-derived CDR1 and CDR2 are SGHTA and FQGTGA. There are 16 residues in the CDR3. Trimming cost V 5 bases and J 2 bases; bases outside gene matches: 10. This CDR3 is CASSPRASGTTYEQYF. CDR3 coding DNA: TGTGCCAGCAGCCCAAGGGCTAGCGGGACCACCTACGAGCAGTACTTC.